This T cell receptor (beta chain) was sequenced during a study of tumor-infiltrating lymphocytes in oesophageal squamous cell carcinoma. The V and J ends lost 3 bases and 6 bases, in that order; junction bases with no gene match: 5. This CDR3 comprises 16 residues. Germline V gives CDR1 SGHTA, CDR2 FQGNSA. MiXCR was run by TCRdb on the PCR reads, yielding one entry per CDR3 protein. The data hold approximately 9,500 distinct CDR3 sequences, with approximately 59% observed a single time. Material for sequencing was esophageal tumor tissue. This TCR was sampled from a female donor with esophageal squamous cell carcinoma. The rearrangement joins TRBV7-2 to TRBJ2-1; 13 bases are a match to TRBD2. The chain's CDR3 is CASSLKLAGGFNEQFF. CDR3 coding DNA: TGTGCCAGCAGCTTGAAACTAGCGGGAGGGTTCAATGAGCAGTTCTTC.